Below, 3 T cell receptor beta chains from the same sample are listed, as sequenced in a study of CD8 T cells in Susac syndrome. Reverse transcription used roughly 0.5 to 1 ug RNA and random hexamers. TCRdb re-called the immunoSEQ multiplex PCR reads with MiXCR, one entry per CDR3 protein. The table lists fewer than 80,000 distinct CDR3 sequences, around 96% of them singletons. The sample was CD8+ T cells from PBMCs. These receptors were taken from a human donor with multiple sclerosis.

CDR3 in DNA: TGTGCCAGCGCTGGAATAGCGGGGGGAAACACCGGGGAGCTGTTTTTT. Amino acid sequence: CASAGIAGGNTGELFF. The V gene is TRBV14, the J gene TRBJ2-2, with TRBD2 identical over 10 bases. Germline V gene data show CDR1 as SGHDN and CDR2 as FVKESK. This CDR3 has 16 amino acids. V lost 8 bases, J lost 2 bases, and 8 bases stayed unmatched.

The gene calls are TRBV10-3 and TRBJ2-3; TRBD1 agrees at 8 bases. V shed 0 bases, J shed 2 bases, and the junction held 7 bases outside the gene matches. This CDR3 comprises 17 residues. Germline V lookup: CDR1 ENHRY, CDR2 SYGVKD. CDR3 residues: CAISESPGDRYTDTQYF. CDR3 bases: TGTGCCATCAGTGAGTCCCCGGGGGACAGGTACACAGATACGCAGTATTTT.

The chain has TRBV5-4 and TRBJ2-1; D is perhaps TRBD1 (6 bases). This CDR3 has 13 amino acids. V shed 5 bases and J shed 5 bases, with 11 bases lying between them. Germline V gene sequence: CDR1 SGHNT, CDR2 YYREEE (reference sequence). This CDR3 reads CASRLQGDNEQFF. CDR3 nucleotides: TGTGCCAGCAGATTACAGGGTGACAATGAGCAGTTCTTC. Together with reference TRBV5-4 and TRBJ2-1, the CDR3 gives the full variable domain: ETGVTQSPTHLIKTRGQQVTLRCSSQSGHNTVSWYQQALGQGPQFIFQYYREEENGRGNFPPRFSGLQFPNYSSELNVNALELDDSALYLCASRLQGDNEQFFGPGTRLTVL.